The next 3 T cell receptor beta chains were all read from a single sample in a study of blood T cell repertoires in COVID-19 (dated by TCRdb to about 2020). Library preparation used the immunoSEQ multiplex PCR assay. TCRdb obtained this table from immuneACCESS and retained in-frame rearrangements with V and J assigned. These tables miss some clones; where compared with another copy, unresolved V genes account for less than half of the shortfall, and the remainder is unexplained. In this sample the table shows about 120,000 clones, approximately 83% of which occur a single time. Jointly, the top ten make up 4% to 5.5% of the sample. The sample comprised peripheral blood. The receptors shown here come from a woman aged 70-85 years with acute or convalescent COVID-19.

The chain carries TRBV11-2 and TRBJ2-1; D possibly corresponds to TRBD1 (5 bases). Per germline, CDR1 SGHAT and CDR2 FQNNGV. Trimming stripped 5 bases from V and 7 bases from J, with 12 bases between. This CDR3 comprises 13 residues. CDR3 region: CASSMNRRNEQFF. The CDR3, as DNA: TGTGCCAGCAGCATGAACAGGAGAAATGAGCAGTTCTTC.

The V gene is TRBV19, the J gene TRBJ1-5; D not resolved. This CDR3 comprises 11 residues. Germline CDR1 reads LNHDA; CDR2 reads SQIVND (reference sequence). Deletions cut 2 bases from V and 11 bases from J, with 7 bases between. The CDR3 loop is CASSIPGAQHF. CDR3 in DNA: TGTGCCAGTAGTATACCCGGGGCCCAGCATTTT.

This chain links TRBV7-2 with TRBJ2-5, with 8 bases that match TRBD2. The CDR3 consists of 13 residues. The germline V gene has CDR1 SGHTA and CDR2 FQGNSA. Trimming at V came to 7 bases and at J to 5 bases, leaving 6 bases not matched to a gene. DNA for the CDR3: TGTGCCAGCACCCGGGGGGGCCTGGAGACCCAGTACTTC. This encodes CASTRGGLETQYF.